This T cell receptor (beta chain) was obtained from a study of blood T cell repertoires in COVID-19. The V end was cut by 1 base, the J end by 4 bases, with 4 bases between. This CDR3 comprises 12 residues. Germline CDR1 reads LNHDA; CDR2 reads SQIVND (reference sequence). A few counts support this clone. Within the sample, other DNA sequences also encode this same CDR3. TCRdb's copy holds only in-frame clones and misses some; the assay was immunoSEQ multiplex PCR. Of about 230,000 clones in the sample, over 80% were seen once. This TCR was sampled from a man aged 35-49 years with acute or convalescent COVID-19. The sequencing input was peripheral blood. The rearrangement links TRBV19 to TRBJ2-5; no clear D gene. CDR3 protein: CASSIGGETQYF. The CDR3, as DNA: TGTGCCAGTAGTATAGGAGGAGAGACCCAGTACTTC.